The following is a T cell receptor beta chain sequence with its context. The data were obtained in a study of blood T cell repertoires in COVID-19. Sequenced by immunoSEQ multiplex PCR; TCRdb stores in-frame clones only, minus some. The table records a few hundred thousand clones, approximately 88% of them present only once. From germline, CDR1 is KGHDR and CDR2 SFDVKD. This CDR3 spans 14 amino acids. Trimming took 1 base from V and 0 from J, leaving 5 bases between them. The chain joins TRBV24-1 to TRBJ2-5; maybe TRBD1 (5 bases). The sample was peripheral blood. This sequence originates from a woman between 65 and 79 years old with COVID-19, enrolled during active disease. DNA for the CDR3: TGTGCCACCAGTGATTTCAGGGACCAAGAGACCCAGTACTTC. It yields the protein CATSDFRDQETQYF.